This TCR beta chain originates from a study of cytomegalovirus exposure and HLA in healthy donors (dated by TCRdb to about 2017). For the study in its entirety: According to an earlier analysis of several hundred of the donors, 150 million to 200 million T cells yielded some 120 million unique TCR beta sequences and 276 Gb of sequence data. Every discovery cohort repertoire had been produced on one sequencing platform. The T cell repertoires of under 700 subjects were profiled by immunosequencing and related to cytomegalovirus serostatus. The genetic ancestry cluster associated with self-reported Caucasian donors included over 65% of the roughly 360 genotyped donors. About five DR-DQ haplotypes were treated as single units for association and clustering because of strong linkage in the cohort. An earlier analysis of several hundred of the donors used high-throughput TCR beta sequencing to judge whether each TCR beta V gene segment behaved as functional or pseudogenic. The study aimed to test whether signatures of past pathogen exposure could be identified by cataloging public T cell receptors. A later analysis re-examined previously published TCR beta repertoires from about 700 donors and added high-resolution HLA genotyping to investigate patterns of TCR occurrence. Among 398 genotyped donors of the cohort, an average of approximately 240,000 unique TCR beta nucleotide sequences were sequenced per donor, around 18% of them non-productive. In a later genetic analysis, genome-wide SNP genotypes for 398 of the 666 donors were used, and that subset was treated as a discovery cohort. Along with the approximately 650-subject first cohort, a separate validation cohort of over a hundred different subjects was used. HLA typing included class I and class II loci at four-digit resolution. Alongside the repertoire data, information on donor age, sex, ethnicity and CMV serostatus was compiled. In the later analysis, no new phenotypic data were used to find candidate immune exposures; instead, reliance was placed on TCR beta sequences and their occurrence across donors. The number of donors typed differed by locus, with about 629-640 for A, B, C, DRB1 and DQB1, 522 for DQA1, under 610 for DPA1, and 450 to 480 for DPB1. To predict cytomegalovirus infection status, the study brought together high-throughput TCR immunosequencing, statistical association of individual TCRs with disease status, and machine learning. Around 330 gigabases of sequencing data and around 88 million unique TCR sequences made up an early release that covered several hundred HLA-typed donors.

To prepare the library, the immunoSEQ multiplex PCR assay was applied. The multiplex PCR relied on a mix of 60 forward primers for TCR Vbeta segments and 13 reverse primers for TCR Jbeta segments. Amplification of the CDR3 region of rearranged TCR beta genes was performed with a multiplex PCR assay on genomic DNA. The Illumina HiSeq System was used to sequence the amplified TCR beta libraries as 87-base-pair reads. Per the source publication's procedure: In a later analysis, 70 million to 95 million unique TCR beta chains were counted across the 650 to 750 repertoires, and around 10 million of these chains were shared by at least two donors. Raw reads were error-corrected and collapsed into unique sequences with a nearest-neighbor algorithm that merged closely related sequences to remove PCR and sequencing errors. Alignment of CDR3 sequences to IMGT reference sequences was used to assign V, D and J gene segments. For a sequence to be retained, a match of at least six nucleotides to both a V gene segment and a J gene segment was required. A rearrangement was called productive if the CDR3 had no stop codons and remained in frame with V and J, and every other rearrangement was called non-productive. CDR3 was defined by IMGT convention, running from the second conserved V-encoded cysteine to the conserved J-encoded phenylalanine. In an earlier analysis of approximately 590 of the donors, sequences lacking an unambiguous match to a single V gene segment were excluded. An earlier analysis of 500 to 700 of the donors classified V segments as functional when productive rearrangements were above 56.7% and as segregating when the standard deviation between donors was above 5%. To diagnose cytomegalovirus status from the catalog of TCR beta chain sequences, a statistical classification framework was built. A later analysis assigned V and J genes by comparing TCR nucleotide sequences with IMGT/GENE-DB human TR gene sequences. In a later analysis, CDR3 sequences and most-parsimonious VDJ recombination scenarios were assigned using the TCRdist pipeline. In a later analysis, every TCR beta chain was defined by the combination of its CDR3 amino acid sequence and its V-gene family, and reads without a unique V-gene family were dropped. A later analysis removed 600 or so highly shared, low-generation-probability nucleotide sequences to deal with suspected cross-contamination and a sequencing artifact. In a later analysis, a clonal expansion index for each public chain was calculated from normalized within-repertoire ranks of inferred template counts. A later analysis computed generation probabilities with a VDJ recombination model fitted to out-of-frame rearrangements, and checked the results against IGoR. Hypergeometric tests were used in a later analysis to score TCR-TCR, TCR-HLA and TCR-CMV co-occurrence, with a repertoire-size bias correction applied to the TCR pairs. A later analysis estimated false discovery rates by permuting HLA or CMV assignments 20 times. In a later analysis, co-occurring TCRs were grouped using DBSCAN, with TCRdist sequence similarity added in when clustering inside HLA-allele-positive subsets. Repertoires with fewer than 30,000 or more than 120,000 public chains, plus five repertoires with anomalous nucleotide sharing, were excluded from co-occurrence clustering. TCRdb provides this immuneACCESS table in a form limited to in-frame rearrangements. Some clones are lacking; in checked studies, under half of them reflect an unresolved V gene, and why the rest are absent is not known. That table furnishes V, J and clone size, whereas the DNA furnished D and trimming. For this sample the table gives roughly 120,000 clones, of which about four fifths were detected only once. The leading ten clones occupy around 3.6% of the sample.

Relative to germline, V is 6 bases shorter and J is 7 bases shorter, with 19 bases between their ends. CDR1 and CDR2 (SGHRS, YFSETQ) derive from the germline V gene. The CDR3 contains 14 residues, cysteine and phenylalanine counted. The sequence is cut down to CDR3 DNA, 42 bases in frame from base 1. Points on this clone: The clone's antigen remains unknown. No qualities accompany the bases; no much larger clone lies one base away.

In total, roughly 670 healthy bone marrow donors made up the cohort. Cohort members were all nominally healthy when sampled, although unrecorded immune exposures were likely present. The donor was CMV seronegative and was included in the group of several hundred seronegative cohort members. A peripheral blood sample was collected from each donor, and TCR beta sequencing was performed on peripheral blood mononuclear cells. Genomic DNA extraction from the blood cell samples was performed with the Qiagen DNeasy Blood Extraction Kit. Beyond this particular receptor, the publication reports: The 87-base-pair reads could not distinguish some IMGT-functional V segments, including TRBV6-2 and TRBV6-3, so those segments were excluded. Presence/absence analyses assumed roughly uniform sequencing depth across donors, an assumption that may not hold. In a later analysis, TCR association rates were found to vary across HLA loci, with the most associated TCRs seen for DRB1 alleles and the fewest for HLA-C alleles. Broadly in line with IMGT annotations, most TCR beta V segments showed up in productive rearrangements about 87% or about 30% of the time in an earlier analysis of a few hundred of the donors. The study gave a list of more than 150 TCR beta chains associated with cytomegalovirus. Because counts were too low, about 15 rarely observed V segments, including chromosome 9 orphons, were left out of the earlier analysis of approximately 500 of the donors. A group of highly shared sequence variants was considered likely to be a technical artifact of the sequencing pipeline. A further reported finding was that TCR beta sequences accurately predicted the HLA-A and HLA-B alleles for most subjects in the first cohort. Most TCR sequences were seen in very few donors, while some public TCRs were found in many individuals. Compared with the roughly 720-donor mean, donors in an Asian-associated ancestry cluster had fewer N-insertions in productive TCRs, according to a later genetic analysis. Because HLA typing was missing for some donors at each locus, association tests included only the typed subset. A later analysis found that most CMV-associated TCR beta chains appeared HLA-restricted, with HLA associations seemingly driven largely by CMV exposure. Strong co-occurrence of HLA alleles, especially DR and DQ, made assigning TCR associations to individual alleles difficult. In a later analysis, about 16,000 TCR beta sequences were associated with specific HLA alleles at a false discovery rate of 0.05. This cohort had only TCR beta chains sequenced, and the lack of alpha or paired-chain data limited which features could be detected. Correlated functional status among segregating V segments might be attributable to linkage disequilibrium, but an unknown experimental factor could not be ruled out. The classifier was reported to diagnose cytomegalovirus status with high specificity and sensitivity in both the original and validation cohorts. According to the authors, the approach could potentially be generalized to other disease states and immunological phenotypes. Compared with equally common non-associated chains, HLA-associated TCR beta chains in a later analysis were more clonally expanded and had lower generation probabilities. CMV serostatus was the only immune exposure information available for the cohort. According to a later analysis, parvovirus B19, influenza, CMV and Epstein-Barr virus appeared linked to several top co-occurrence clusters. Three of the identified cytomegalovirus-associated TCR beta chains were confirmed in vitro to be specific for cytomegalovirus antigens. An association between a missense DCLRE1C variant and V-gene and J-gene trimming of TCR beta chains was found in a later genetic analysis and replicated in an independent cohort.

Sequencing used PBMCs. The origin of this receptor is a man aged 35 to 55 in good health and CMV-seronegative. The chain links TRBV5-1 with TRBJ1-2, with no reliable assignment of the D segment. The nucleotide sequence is TGCGCCAGCACCCCGTCGGAGGCTTGGGGTGGCTACACCTTC. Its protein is CASTPSEAWGGYTF. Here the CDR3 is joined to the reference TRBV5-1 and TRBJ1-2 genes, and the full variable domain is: KAGVTQTPRYLIKTRGQQVTLSCSPISGHRSVSWYQQTPGQGLQFLFEYFSETQRNKGNFPGRFSGRQFSNSRSEMNVSTLELGDSALYLCASTPSEAWGGYTFGSGTRLTVV.